One sample yielded the 10 T cell receptor beta chains listed below, sequenced in a study of T cells in Graves' hyperthyroidism and ophthalmopathy. RNA transcripts yielded amplified TCR beta CDR3 regions. The HTBI primer set drove a first-round RT-PCR of the TCR CDR3. TCRdb fed the multiplex PCR reads into MiXCR, producing one record per CDR3 protein. The sample has roughly 98,000 distinct CDR3 sequences; roughly 39% are singletons. Sequenced material: peripheral blood or thyroid tissue (not recorded which). All receptors derive from a woman aged 30 to 39 with Graves' hyperthyroidism.

This clonotype has a count of ten or more. This chain links TRBV13 with TRBJ1-1; tentatively, D is TRBD1 (6 bases). Germline V lookup: CDR1 PRHDT, CDR2 FYEKMQ (reference sequence). CDR3 size: 15 residues. V lost 5 bases and J lost 1, with 14 bases in between. The CDR3 nucleotides read TGTGCCAGCAGCACTCAGCCGGGACAGAACACTGAAGCTTTCTTT. This gives the protein CASSTQPGQNTEAFF.

With respect to this clonotype: A junction boundary mismatches the germline segment, possibly from a read error. This chain connects TRBV7-3 to TRBJ2-2, with D possibly TRBD2 on 5 matching bases. CDR3 length: 14 amino acids. Germline V gene sequence: CDR1 SGHTA, CDR2 FQGTGA. The CDR3 sequence is CACRSLGGTGELSF. Written as DNA, the CDR3 is TGTGCCTGCAGGTCCCTCGGCGGAACCGGGGAGCTGTCTTTT.

This clonotype was seen repeatedly, ten times or more. The rearrangement links TRBV15 to TRBJ1-2; TRBD1 is a possible D gene (5 bases). V dropped 0 bases and J dropped 5 bases, with 19 bases sitting between them. CDR1 and CDR2 from the germline V gene are LNHNV and YYDKDF (reference sequence). The CDR3 has 17 residues. CDR3 coding DNA: TGTGCCACCAGCAGAGATCGGCCTTCAGGGTACGATTATGGCTACACCTTC. This translates into CATSRDRPSGYDYGYTF.

This clonotype has at least ten counts. The chain is built from TRBV6-5 and TRBJ1-5; unclear D gene. There are 17 residues in the CDR3. V lost 0 bases to trimming and J lost 0 bases, with 12 bases between them. In germline, CDR1 is MNHEY, CDR2 SVGAGI. The CDR3 DNA follows: TGTGCCAGCAGTTACTCGATCAGTGGGTATAGCAATCAGCCCCAGCATTTT. Amino acids: CASSYSISGYSNQPQHF.

This clonotype was picked up many times. This chain links TRBV5-6 with TRBJ1-5; 7 nucleotides line up with TRBD1. Germline values: CDR1 SGHDT, CDR2 YYEEEE. The J segment lost 6 bases and the V segment lost 4 bases, leaving 10 bases of the junction unmatched. CDR3 length equals 15 residues. The CDR3 protein is CASSRRGQRAQPQHF. CDR3 DNA: TGTGCCAGCAGCCGACGGGGACAGAGAGCTCAGCCCCAGCATTTT.

The gene calls are TRBV7-2 and TRBJ2-7, with TRBD2 matching 13 bases. CDR3 size: 17 residues. CDR1 and CDR2 from the germline V gene are SGHTA and FQGNSA. V was pared by 4 bases and J by 2 bases, with 8 bases of the junction left unmatched. Here the CDR3 reads CASSSLAGGHFTYEQYF. CDR3 in DNA: TGTGCCAGCAGCTCACTAGCGGGAGGGCATTTCACCTACGAGCAGTACTTC.

V and J are TRBV20-1 and TRBJ1-6; a weak D match, TRBD1 (6 bases). In germline, CDR1 is DFQATT, CDR2 SNEGSKA (reference sequence). The CDR3 sequence is 14 residues long. Trimming left V 6 bases short and J 10 bases short, with 19 bases between. The DNA for the CDR3 is TGCAGTGCCCGACCGGGTCAGGGGAAATCACCCCTCCACTTT. Protein product: CSARPGQGKSPLHF.

This rearrangement joins TRBV9 to TRBJ1-1; TRBD1 aligns across 7 bases. Germline values: CDR1 SGDLS, CDR2 YYNGEE. With 2 bases clipped from V and 6 bases from J, the junction kept 7 bases outside the gene matches. The CDR3 has 14 amino acids. DNA for the CDR3: TGTGCCAGCAGCGTGTCACAGGGGAGGGCTGAAGCTTTCTTT. It yields the protein CASSVSQGRAEAFF.

This clonotype came up many times. The CDR3 bases are TGTGCCAGCAGCCAAAGTACAGATGTTCAGCCCCAGCATTTT. The encoded protein is CASSQSTDVQPQHF. The chain recombines TRBV3-1 with TRBJ1-5; D is unclear. Germline V gene lookup returns CDR1 LGHDT and CDR2 YNNKEL (reference sequence). V lost 2 bases and J 6 bases, leaving 11 bases between the germline ends. This CDR3 region has 14 residues.

This clonotype was seen at least ten times. The CDR3 spells CASSDDKREVGELFF. The CDR3 DNA is TGTGCCAGCAGTGATGACAAGCGGGAGGTCGGGGAGCTGTTTTTT. The chain uses TRBV2 and TRBJ2-2; TRBD2 agrees at 9 bases. Germline values: CDR1 SNHLY, CDR2 FYNNEI. Trimming removed 3 bases from V and 7 bases from J; junction bases left unmatched: 6. CDR3 length: 15 residues.